One sample yielded the 31 T cell receptor beta chains listed below, sequenced in a study of T-cell reconstitution after alpha-beta-depleted transplantation in children. Preparation of the TCRbeta library used unique molecular identifiers. TCRdb re-called the PCR reads through MiXCR, storing one row per CDR3 protein. The repertoire consists of 250,000 to 300,000 distinct CDR3 sequences, with over 8% occurring once and the leading ten covering 9.5% to 13%. Sequenced here: PBMCs from the stem cell graft donor, sampled from the stem cell graft. The receptor source for this set is a human donor who donated a stem cell graft to a child with SCID.

This clonotype was seen at least ten times. V is TRBV10-3 and J is TRBJ2-1, with D possibly being TRBD1 (5 bases). This CDR3 is built from 13 residues. In germline, CDR1 is ENHRY, CDR2 SYGVKD. V was trimmed by 6 bases and J by 4 bases, leaving 10 bases between them. The CDR3 coding sequence is TGTGCCATCAGACAGGACGGTTACAATGAGCAGTTCTTC. This codes for CAIRQDGYNEQFF.

A few counts support this clonotype. This chain connects TRBV27 to TRBJ1-4, with D unclear. This CDR3 contains 14 residues. V lost 3 bases and J lost 7, with 12 bases in between. Germline lookup yields CDR1 MNHEY and CDR2 SMNVEV (reference sequence). The CDR3 here is CASSFAGGGEKLFF. The CDR3 region has the DNA TGTGCCAGCAGTTTTGCGGGTGGCGGTGAAAAACTGTTTTTT. Drawing the rest from reference TRBV27 and TRBJ1-4, the complete variable domain is EAQVTQNPRYLITVTGKKLTVTCSQNMNHEYMSWYRQDPGLGLRQIYYSMNVEVTDKGDVPEGYKVSRKEKRNFPLILESPSPNQTSLYFCASSFAGGGEKLFFGSGTQLSVL.

In this sample, this clonotype turned up a few times. V usage is TRBV7-8 and J usage is TRBJ1-2, with 7 bases lining up with TRBD1. CDR3 length: 15 amino acids. V trimming: 2 bases; J trimming: 2 bases; junction bases outside the gene matches: 5. Germline assignment: CDR1 SGHVS and CDR2 FQNEAQ. In DNA form, the CDR3 reads TGTGCCAGCAGCTTACCATCGGACAGGAACTATGGCTACACCTTC. Translating it yields CASSLPSDRNYGYTF.

This clonotype turned up a few times. This chain links TRBV6-1 with TRBJ1-2; possibly TRBD1 for D (6 bases). The ends were cut back, 6 bases at V and 8 bases at J, with 16 bases in the middle. This CDR3 comprises 13 residues. Germline CDR1 reads MNHNS; CDR2 reads SASEGT. For the CDR3, the DNA is TGTGCCAGCAGCCTCCCGGGGGGCAGGGGCTACACCTTC. This codes for CASSLPGGRGYTF.

The chain uses TRBV20-1 and TRBJ2-7; D unresolved. Trimming cost V 3 bases and J 4 bases, with 7 bases left between them. CDR1 and CDR2 (germline): DFQATT, SNEGSKA (reference sequence). The CDR3 consists of 11 residues. CDR3 protein: CSARAEYEQYF. CDR3 DNA sequence: TGCAGTGCTAGGGCCGAATACGAGCAGTACTTC.

The chain has TRBV20-1 and TRBJ1-2, with D perhaps TRBD1 (5 bases). V lost 8 bases, J lost 4 bases, and 8 bases lay in between. The CDR3 runs 10 residues. Germline V gene sequence: CDR1 DFQATT, CDR2 SNEGSKA (reference sequence). CDR3 DNA sequence: TGCAGTCCGGACATCTATGGCTACACCTTC. Its protein product is CSPDIYGYTF.

V is TRBV5-1 and J is TRBJ1-6; D not resolved. V was shortened by 0 bases and J by 9 bases, with 13 bases between the two germline ends. From germline, CDR1 is SGHRS and CDR2 YFSETQ. The CDR3 is 15 residues long. The CDR3 bases are TGCGCCAGCAGCTTGGATTTGACGTACGGTTCACCCCTCCACTTT. Translated: CASSLDLTYGSPLHF.

This clonotype appeared a few times. CDR3 sequence (DNA): TGCGCCAGCAGGGAGGGGCGAATGTACCAAGAGACCCAGTACTTC. It codes for CASREGRMYQETQYF. The chain recombines TRBV10-2 with TRBJ2-5, with a tentative D call TRBD2 (6 bases). Germline CDR1 reads WSHSY; CDR2 reads SAAADI. Trimming took 6 bases from V and 0 from J, leaving 14 bases between them. This CDR3 has 15 residues.

The chain couples TRBV7-9 to TRBJ1-2; tentative D call: TRBD1 (5 bases). V was pared by 3 bases and J by 3 bases, with 11 bases between. The CDR3 covers 14 residues. CDR1 is SEHNR and CDR2 is FQNEAQ in the germline V gene (reference sequence). CDR3 bases: TGTGCCAGCAGCTTCGTGGGACTTGACTATGGCTACACCTTC. Protein sequence: CASSFVGLDYGYTF.

The CDR3 nucleotides are TGTGCCAGTAGTATCAGGACAGGGCTGAACACCGGGGAGCTGTTTTTT. Residues: CASSIRTGLNTGELFF. The chain links TRBV19 to TRBJ2-2; 8 bases agree with TRBD1. V shed 3 bases and J 1 base; nucleotides not matched to a gene: 4. Germline-derived CDR1 and CDR2 are LNHDA and SQIVND (reference sequence). CDR3 length: 16 residues.

This clonotype was counted between two and nine times. In DNA, the CDR3 is TGCGCCAGCAGTGAGTCAGGGGGCGATGGAAACACCATATATTTT. It is translated as CASSESGGDGNTIYF. The V call is TRBV10-2, the J call TRBJ1-3, with TRBD1 matching 7 bases. CDR1 is WSHSY and CDR2 is SAAADI in the germline V gene. The CDR3 is 15 amino acids. After removal of 0 bases from V and 3 bases from J, the junction contained 2 bases not matched to a gene.

This clonotype was observed many times. The gene calls are TRBV12-3 or TRBV12-4 and TRBJ2-1; D might be TRBD1 or TRBD2, each matching 6 bases. The V end lost 4 bases, the J end lost 2 bases, and 12 bases lay between the germline ends. The CDR3 is made up of 15 amino acids. CDR3 amino acids: CASSYGGPPYNEQFF. The DNA of the CDR3 is TGTGCCAGCAGTTATGGGGGGCCCCCCTACAATGAGCAGTTCTTC.

There are a few counts of this clonotype. V and J are TRBV5-1 and TRBJ2-7, with 9 bases aligning to TRBD1. The trim removed 0 bases at V and 0 bases at J, leaving 10 bases unmatched. The CDR3 runs to 18 residues. Per germline, CDR1 SGHRS and CDR2 YFSETQ. Here the CDR3 DNA reads TGCGCCAGCAGCTTGGGGGGTAAACGGACAGGGGCCTCCTACGAGCAGTACTTC. Its protein product is CASSLGGKRTGASYEQYF.

V is TRBV9 and J is TRBJ2-1; 10 bases match TRBD2. The CDR3 spans 16 residues. The germline CDR1 and CDR2 sequences are SGDLS and YYNGEE. V lost 1 base and J lost 4; bases outside the gene matches: 5. CDR3 in DNA: TGTGCCAGCAGCGTACGGAGCGGGGGGGTGTACAATGAGCAGTTCTTC. This sequence encodes CASSVRSGGVYNEQFF.

This clonotype showed up just a few times. The CDR3 DNA follows: TGTGCCAGCAGCCGAACCGACAGGGGGCCCTCACCCCTCCACTTT. Translation: CASSRTDRGPSPLHF. This chain connects TRBV7-8 to TRBJ1-6, with 10 bases identical to TRBD1. CDR3 size: 15 residues. Trimming cost V 5 bases and J 10 bases; bases outside gene matches: 8. Germline CDR1 SGHVS, CDR2 FQNEAQ.

V usage is TRBV19 and J usage is TRBJ2-5, with 12 bases fitting TRBD2. V lost 9 bases and J lost 2; bases outside the gene matches: 13. The CDR3 length is 17 residues. Per the germline V gene, CDR1 is LNHDA and CDR2 is SQIVND (reference sequence). The CDR3 DNA follows: TGTGCCAGCCAAGGTTACGGACTAGCGGGGCCGCAAGAGACCCAGTACTTC. Its translation: CASQGYGLAGPQETQYF.

This clonotype was picked up a small number of times. The V and J genes are TRBV6-5 and TRBJ2-7; no firm D call. CDR1 and CDR2 from the germline V gene are MNHEY and SVGAGI. The CDR3 totals 14 residues. V was trimmed by 4 bases and J by 2 bases, leaving 12 bases between them. The CDR3: CASSFLIGPYEQYF. CDR3 sequence (DNA): TGTGCCAGCAGTTTCCTAATAGGTCCCTACGAGCAGTACTTC.

The V call is TRBV11-3, the J call TRBJ2-1, with 8 bases fitting TRBD1. Germline V gene sequence: CDR1 SGHNT, CDR2 YENEEA. J was trimmed by 4 bases and V by 5 bases; bases with no gene match: 7. The CDR3 spans 15 residues. Here the CDR3 reads CASSPTGVLYNEQFF. CDR3 nucleotides: TGTGCCAGCAGCCCGACAGGGGTCCTGTACAATGAGCAGTTCTTC.

The sample holds a few counts of this clonotype. The chain combines TRBV15 with TRBJ1-5; 8 bases line up with TRBD1. CDR3 size: 15 residues. Trimming removed 6 bases from V and 1 base from J; junction bases left unmatched: 5. Germline-derived CDR1 and CDR2 are LNHNV and YYDKDF (reference sequence). The CDR3 loop is CATRRDRQSNQPQHF. The CDR3 DNA reads TGTGCCACCAGGAGGGACAGGCAAAGCAATCAGCCCCAGCATTTT. Full variable domain (rest looked up from reference TRBV15 and TRBJ1-5): DAMVIQNPRYQVTQFGKPVTLSCSQTLNHNVMYWYQQKSSQAPKLLFHYYDKDFNNEADTPDNFQSRRPNTSFCFLDIRSPGLGDTAMYLCATRRDRQSNQPQHFGDGTRLSIL.

The chain employs TRBV11-1 and TRBJ2-2; the match to TRBD2 covers 11 bases. This CDR3 region has 21 residues. V trimming: 0 bases; J trimming: 5 bases; junction bases outside the gene matches: 17. Germline V CDR1 and CDR2: SGHAT, FQDESV (reference sequence). The CDR3 sequence is CASSLAEGLAGSPGRTGELFF. The CDR3, as DNA: TGTGCCAGCAGCTTAGCGGAAGGACTAGCGGGTTCCCCAGGGAGAACCGGGGAGCTGTTTTTT. Using reference TRBV11-1 and TRBJ2-2 for the parts outside the CDR3, the full variable domain is EAEVAQSPRYKITEKSQAVAFWCDPISGHATLYWYRQILGQGPELLVQFQDESVVDDSQLPKDRFSAERLKGVDSTLKIQPAELGDSAMYLCASSLAEGLAGSPGRTGELFFGEGSRLTVL.

This clonotype has a count of ten or more. The J gene is TRBJ1-2, the V gene TRBV5-1, with 8 bases lining up with TRBD1. The CDR3 has 16 amino acids. Germline lookup yields CDR1 SGHRS and CDR2 YFSETQ. V dropped 0 bases and J dropped 5; count of bases not matched to a gene: 9. CDR3 loop: CASSLGRWDRQYGYTF. Written as DNA, the CDR3 is TGCGCCAGCAGCTTGGGGAGGTGGGACAGGCAGTATGGCTACACCTTC. The variable domain in full, completed from reference TRBV5-1 and TRBJ1-2, reads KAGVTQTPRYLIKTRGQQVTLSCSPISGHRSVSWYQQTPGQGLQFLFEYFSETQRNKGNFPGRFSGRQFSNSRSEMNVSTLELGDSALYLCASSLGRWDRQYGYTFGSGTRLTVV.

The V gene is TRBV3-1, the J gene TRBJ1-2; D gene unclear. V was cut by 0 bases and J by 0 bases, with 8 bases left in between. The CDR3 spans 15 residues. Per germline, CDR1 LGHDT and CDR2 YNNKEL (reference sequence). The CDR3 DNA follows: TGTGCCAGCAGCCAAGAGCTCGGAGCTAACTATGGCTACACCTTC. Protein sequence: CASSQELGANYGYTF.

The chain joins TRBV19 to TRBJ2-2; no clear D. The CDR3 is 15 amino acids. V dropped 1 base and J dropped 6 bases, with 12 bases sitting between them. In germline, CDR1 is LNHDA, CDR2 SQIVND (reference sequence). CDR3: CASSIAARPSGELFF. The CDR3 coding sequence is TGTGCCAGTAGTATAGCGGCCAGGCCTTCCGGGGAGCTGTTTTTT.

The rearrangement uses TRBV5-1 and TRBJ1-1; 9 nucleotides agree with TRBD1. The CDR3 sequence is 15 residues long. The germline V gene has CDR1 SGHRS and CDR2 YFSETQ. With 4 bases clipped from V and 4 bases from J, the junction kept 8 bases outside the gene matches. CDR3 residues: CASSHSQGAGTEAFF. In DNA, the CDR3 is TGCGCCAGCAGCCATTCACAGGGGGCGGGCACTGAAGCTTTCTTT.

About this clonotype itself: One end of the junction does not line up with germline, which may come from a read error. This chain joins TRBV10-3 and TRBJ1-5, with 7 bases that match TRBD1. The germline V gene encodes CDR1 ENHRY and CDR2 SYGVKD. The CDR3 spans 17 residues. CDR3 protein: CASSEPGGTASNQPQHF. The CDR3, as DNA: TGTGCCAGCAGTGAGCCCGGTGGGACAGCAAGCAATCAGCCCCAGCATTTT.

The rearrangement joins TRBV25-1 to TRBJ1-2, with unresolved D. V lost 2 bases, J lost 4 bases, and 8 bases lay in between. The germline gives CDR1 MGHDK, CDR2 SYGVNS. This CDR3 has 13 amino acids. This CDR3 is CASSEVGPYGYTF. CDR3 coding DNA: TGTGCCAGCAGTGAAGTTGGACCCTATGGCTACACCTTC.

This clonotype was observed many times. The rearrangement links TRBV12-3 or TRBV12-4 to TRBJ1-6; 8 nucleotides agree with TRBD1. V dropped 5 bases and J dropped 6; count of bases not matched to a gene: 9. This CDR3 has 16 amino acids. CDR3 coding DNA: TGTGCCAGCAGTCTCGTCCCAGGGGGCAGTAATTCACCCCTCCACTTT. Protein: CASSLVPGGSNSPLHF.

This clonotype was seen only a few times. V and J are TRBV6-2 or TRBV6-3 and TRBJ2-1; D may be TRBD1 or TRBD2 (5 bases each). This CDR3 region has 15 residues. Trimming cost V 0 bases and J 2 bases, with 8 bases left between them. Germline V CDR1 and CDR2: MNHEY, SVGEGT. The CDR3 here is CASSYSGTAYNEQFF. CDR3 nucleotide sequence: TGTGCCAGCAGTTACTCCGGGACCGCCTACAATGAGCAGTTCTTC.

The rearrangement joins TRBV2 to TRBJ2-1, with 9 bases aligning to TRBD2. This CDR3 is built from 16 residues. J lost 4 bases, V lost 4 bases, and 8 bases had no gene match. Germline V gene sequence: CDR1 SNHLY, CDR2 FYNNEI. This CDR3 reads CASSVLASGAYNEQFF. DNA for the CDR3: TGTGCCAGCAGTGTTCTGGCTAGCGGGGCTTACAATGAGCAGTTCTTC.

V usage is TRBV10-2 and J usage is TRBJ2-3; 9 nucleotides match TRBD1. Trimming cost V 7 bases and J 5 bases; bases outside gene matches: 13. CDR3 length equals 16 residues. In germline, CDR1 is WSHSY, CDR2 SAAADI. Written as DNA, the CDR3 is TGCGCCAGCACACCCCGGACAGGGGTCCGAGAAGATACGCAGTATTTT. It is translated as CASTPRTGVREDTQYF.

This chain connects TRBV7-9 to TRBJ1-5; TRBD1 agrees at 8 bases. The CDR3 contains 16 residues. In germline, CDR1 is SEHNR, CDR2 FQNEAQ (reference sequence). The V segment lost 3 bases and the J segment 3 bases; nucleotides outside the gene matches: 7. This CDR3 is CASSLDRVGNNQPQHF. DNA of the CDR3: TGTGCCAGCAGCTTGGACAGGGTCGGCAACAATCAGCCCCAGCATTTT.